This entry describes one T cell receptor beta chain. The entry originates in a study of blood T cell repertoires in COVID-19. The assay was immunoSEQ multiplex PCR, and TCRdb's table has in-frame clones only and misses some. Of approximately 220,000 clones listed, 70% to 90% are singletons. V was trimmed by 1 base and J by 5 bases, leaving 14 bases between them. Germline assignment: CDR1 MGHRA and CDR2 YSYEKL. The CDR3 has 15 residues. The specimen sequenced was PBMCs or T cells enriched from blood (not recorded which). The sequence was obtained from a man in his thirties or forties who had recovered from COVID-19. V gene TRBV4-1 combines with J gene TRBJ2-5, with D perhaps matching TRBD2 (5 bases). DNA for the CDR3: TGCGCCAGCAGCCAAGGGTTAGCATCGGGGGAGACCCAGTACTTC. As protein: CASSQGLASGETQYF.